The source of this T cell receptor beta chain is a study of CD8+ T cells in alopecia areata. Study-level background: The duration of tofacitinib was 6 to 18 months, with 6 months off drug afterward.

Extraction of RNA preceded its reverse transcription into cDNA, which served as the sequencing template. Only in-frame clones appear in the TCRdb table, and some are missing; sequencing was by immunoSEQ multiplex PCR. The sample holds some 170,000 clones, about 60% seen once. J lost 4 bases, V lost 5 bases, and 10 bases had no gene match. The CDR3 sequence is 15 residues long. CDR1 is SEHNR and CDR2 is FQNEAQ in the germline V gene (reference sequence). This sequence joins TRBV7-9 and TRBJ1-2; 7 bases fit TRBD1. This TCR was recovered from a human donor with alopecia areata. The sample in question was CD4+ T cells sorted from blood, obtained at week 0. CDR3 sequence (DNA): TGTGCCAGCAGCCGAGAGTACAGGGGTACCTATGGCTACACCTTC. Amino acid sequence: CASSREYRGTYGYTF.